Presented here are 6 T cell receptor beta chains from one specimen sequenced in a study of memory CD8 T cells in hepatitis C reinfection (dated by TCRdb to 2017 to 2019). Library preparation used the immunoSEQ multiplex PCR assay. In TCRdb, the immuneACCESS table is reduced to in-frame sequences with V and J assigned. These tables do not hold every clone; where another copy was compared, an unresolved V gene accounts for under half, and the others remain unexplained. Present in this sample are just over 45,000 clones, nearly 90% of which were seen just once. The top ten clonotypes cover 0.72% of the sample. The time point label for this specimen denotes: late/post reinfection, 12 to 24 weeks after detection. Sorted cells were sequenced directly ex vivo, without in vitro expansion prior to TCR sequencing. Sequenced material: naive CD8+ T cells sorted from blood. The cell subset or site label of this sample denotes: total naive CD8+CD45RO- T cells. The origin of the receptors is a man between 18 and 35 years old with hepatitis C virus infection.

This clone came up once. The chain links TRBV9 to TRBJ2-2; 8 bases align to TRBD2. This CDR3 comprises 15 residues. J was trimmed by 3 bases and V by 0 bases; bases with no gene match: 1. Germline CDR1 SGDLS, CDR2 YYNGEE. CDR3 region: CASSVAGGHTGELFF. For the CDR3, the DNA is TGTGCCAGCAGCGTAGCGGGAGGGCACACCGGGGAGCTGTTTTTT.

The gene calls are TRBV5-1 and TRBJ2-5; possibly TRBD2 for D (5 bases). This CDR3 comprises 13 residues. The germline V gene has CDR1 SGHRS and CDR2 YFSETQ. V dropped 8 bases and J dropped 6 bases, with 17 bases sitting between them. The DNA for the CDR3 is TGCGCCAGTCAGGAGCGGTCAACCCAGACCCAGTACTTC. This sequence encodes CASQERSTQTQYF.

This chain links TRBV12-5 with TRBJ1-5; D gene unclear. The CDR3 is 13 residues long. Germline V lookup: CDR1 LGHNT, CDR2 FRNRAP. With 1 base removed from V and 5 bases from J, the gap between germline ends came to 6 bases. The CDR3 region has the DNA TGTGCTAGTGGTTTGGGTATTGATCAGCCCCAGCATTTT. This codes for CASGLGIDQPQHF.

This chain links TRBV15 with TRBJ1-4; possibly TRBD1 for D (5 bases). The CDR3 consists of 15 residues. Looked up from germline, CDR1 is LNHNV and CDR2 is YYDKDF (reference sequence). V was pared by 4 bases and J by 4 bases, with 13 bases between. CDR3 DNA: TGTGCCACCAGCAAAGGCCGGGACTTTAATGAAAAACTGTTTTTT. It codes for CATSKGRDFNEKLFF. The entire variable domain, with the rest obtained from reference TRBV15 and TRBJ1-4, is as follows: DAMVIQNPRYQVTQFGKPVTLSCSQTLNHNVMYWYQQKSSQAPKLLFHYYDKDFNNEADTPDNFQSRRPNTSFCFLDIRSPGLGDTAMYLCATSKGRDFNEKLFFGSGTQLSVL.

The CDR3 reads CASTQADNEQFF. The CDR3 DNA sequence: TGTGCCAGCACGCAAGCGGACAATGAGCAGTTCTTC. V usage is TRBV9 and J usage is TRBJ2-1, with D possibly matching TRBD2 (5 bases). With 6 bases removed from V and 5 bases from J, the gap between germline ends came to 9 bases. Germline CDR1 and CDR2: SGDLS and YYNGEE. This CDR3 comprises 12 residues.

The CDR3 DNA sequence: TGCGCCAGCAGCCCGACAGGGTTGAGCACTGAAGCTTTCTTT. Protein sequence: CASSPTGLSTEAFF. The chain has TRBV4-1 and TRBJ1-1; TRBD1 aligns across 7 bases. In germline, CDR1 is MGHRA, CDR2 YSYEKL. This CDR3 region has 14 residues. Losses at the gene ends were 4 bases for V and 4 bases for J; bases not matched to a gene: 6.